These T cell receptor beta chains were read from a single sample in a study of OX40 agonist ivuxolimab in advanced cancers. Measured with immunoSEQ multiplex PCR; TCRdb has only the in-frame clones, and not every one. The sample has 22,000 or so clones, roughly 80% seen once. The sequencing here drew on CD4+ or CD8+ T cells sorted from blood, taken in a trial of the OX40 agonist ivuxolimab. These receptors were collected from an adult with an advanced solid tumor such as melanoma, head and neck, liver or kidney cancer. CDR3s include the opening cysteine and the closing phenylalanine or tryptophan. The D gene is left open where the match is weak. A clone size is listed for some rows: how often the clone was seen (once, few, many), or a class if it is expanded.

v_call	d_call	clone_size	j_call	cdr3_aa	cdr3_nt
TRBV14	NA	once	TRBJ1-2	CASSQVEFFYGYTF	TGTGCCAGCAGCCAAGTCGAGTTTTTCTATGGCTACACCTTC
TRBV21-1	NA	NA	TRBJ1-4	CASSKEDGTARGEKLFF	TGTGCCAGCAGCAAAGAGGATGGAACGGCGAGGGGTGAAAAACTGTTTTTT
TRBV9	NA	NA	TRBJ2-2	CASSVGRTGELFF	TGTGCCAGCAGCGTAGGACGGACCGGGGAGCTGTTTTTT
TRBV10-1	NA	few	TRBJ2-5	CATSTTGRKTQYF	TGCGCCACCTCTACTACAGGACGAAAGACCCAGTACTTC
TRBV6-1	TRBD2	NA	TRBJ2-1	CASNPTSGHNEQFF	TGTGCCAGCAACCCAACTAGCGGCCACAATGAGCAGTTCTTC
TRBV9	NA	NA	TRBJ2-7	CASSGRDTPYEQYF	TGTGCCAGCAGCGGACGGGACACCCCCTACGAGCAGTACTTC
TRBV28	NA	few	TRBJ1-6	CASSWDRDSSPLHF	TGTGCCAGCAGTTGGGACCGCGATAGTTCACCCCTCCACTTT
TRBV6-1	NA	NA	TRBJ1-1	CASSEWGMNTEAFF	TGTGCCAGCAGTGAATGGGGTATGAACACTGAAGCTTTCTTT
TRBV7-8	NA	NA	TRBJ1-1	CASSLRGDTEAFF	TGTGCCAGCAGCTTGAGGGGCGACACTGAAGCTTTCTTT
TRBV27	NA	once	TRBJ1-5	CASSLGREVGQPQHF	TGTGCCAGCAGTTTGGGCAGGGAGGTAGGTCAGCCCCAGCATTTT
TRBV27	NA	NA	TRBJ2-3	CASSFGGRADTQYF	TGTGCCAGCAGTTTCGGGGGACGGGCAGATACGCAGTATTTT
TRBV28	NA	NA	TRBJ2-1	CASSLGTASWEVF	TGTGCCAGCAGTTTAGGGACAGCCTCGTGGGAGGTCTTC
TRBV28	NA	once	TRBJ2-7	CASSFRTDEQYF	TGTGCCAGCAGTTTTAGGACCGACGAGCAGTACTTC
TRBV14	TRBD1	NA	TRBJ2-7	CASSQRTGGLAYEQYF	TGTGCCAGCAGCCAGAGGACAGGGGGATTAGCCTACGAGCAGTACTTC
TRBV29-1	TRBD1	NA	TRBJ1-1	CSVEDPWTGDTEAFF	TGCAGCGTTGAAGATCCTTGGACAGGGGACACTGAAGCTTTCTTT
TRBV4-2	TRBD2	NA	TRBJ2-1	CASSQPGLESNEQFF	TGTGCCAGCAGCCAGCCGGGACTAGAGTCGAATGAGCAGTTCTTC
TRBV14	NA	NA	TRBJ2-3	CASSQGRHTDTQYF	TGTGCCAGCAGCCAGGGACGGCACACAGATACGCAGTATTTT
TRBV6-5	NA	NA	TRBJ1-5	CASSYLGEGQPQHF	TGTGCCAGCAGTTACTTGGGAGAGGGGCAGCCCCAGCATTTT
TRBV9	NA	NA	TRBJ1-6	CASSVGGGDNSPLHF	TGTGCCAGCAGCGTAGGGGGTGGAGATAATTCACCCCTCCACTTT
TRBV5-1	NA	NA	TRBJ2-4	CASSDTYIQYF	TGCGCCAGCAGCGATACCTACATTCAGTACTTC
TRBV27	TRBD2	NA	TRBJ2-3	CASSFSGILDTQYF	TGTGCCAGCAGTTTTAGCGGGATATTAGATACGCAGTATTTT
TRBV6-5	TRBD1	NA	TRBJ1-2	CASSYSQGASYGYTF	TGTGCCAGCAGTTACTCCCAGGGGGCGAGCTATGGCTACACCTTC
TRBV11-2	NA	NA	TRBJ2-1	CASSSTGTGNRISYNEQFF	TGTGCCAGCAGCTCGACCGGGACTGGTAATAGAATCTCCTACAATGAGCAGTTCTTC
TRBV5-6	NA	medium-sized	TRBJ2-5	CASSWGETRETQYF	TGTGCCAGCAGCTGGGGTGAAACCAGAGAGACCCAGTACTTC
TRBV4-1	NA	NA	TRBJ2-7	CASSPAPGFNEQYF	TGCGCCAGCAGCCCCGCCCCCGGGTTCAACGAGCAGTACTTC
TRBV11-2	NA	NA	TRBJ2-3	CASTPGVGTTDTQYF	TGTGCCAGCACCCCAGGGGTCGGAACCACAGATACGCAGTATTTT
TRBV28	TRBD2	NA	TRBJ2-1	CASIILAGGPRPRNEQFF	TGTGCCAGCATCATTCTAGCGGGAGGGCCCCGTCCTCGCAATGAGCAGTTCTTC
TRBV6-6	NA	NA	TRBJ1-2	CASSYPTDYGYTF	TGTGCCAGCAGTTATCCCACGGATTATGGCTACACCTTC
TRBV7-6	TRBD2	NA	TRBJ2-2	CASSLSAGGTGELFF	TGTGCCAGCAGCCTATCAGCGGGGGGGACCGGGGAGCTGTTTTTT
TRBV7-9	NA	once	TRBJ2-3	CASSFAGRGASGDTQYF	TGTGCCAGCAGCTTTGCGGGTCGGGGGGCCTCGGGAGATACGCAGTATTTT
TRBV11-3	NA	many	TRBJ2-3	CASSSWADTQYF	TGTGCCAGCAGCTCGTGGGCAGATACGCAGTATTTT
TRBV5-4	NA	NA	TRBJ2-2	CASSSLWGRTGELFF	TGTGCCAGCAGCTCCCTGTGGGGGAGAACCGGGGAGCTGTTTTTT
TRBV6-1	TRBD1	NA	TRBJ2-7	CASSNRGQNSYEQYF	TGTGCCAGCAGTAATAGGGGACAGAACTCTTACGAGCAGTACTTC
TRBV5-6	NA	NA	TRBJ1-5	CASATGGGNQPQHF	TGTGCCAGCGCTACGGGGGGCGGAAATCAGCCCCAGCATTTT
TRBV19	NA	NA	TRBJ1-4	CASSIVRNEKLFF	TGTGCCAGTAGTATAGTCAGGAATGAAAAACTGTTTTTT